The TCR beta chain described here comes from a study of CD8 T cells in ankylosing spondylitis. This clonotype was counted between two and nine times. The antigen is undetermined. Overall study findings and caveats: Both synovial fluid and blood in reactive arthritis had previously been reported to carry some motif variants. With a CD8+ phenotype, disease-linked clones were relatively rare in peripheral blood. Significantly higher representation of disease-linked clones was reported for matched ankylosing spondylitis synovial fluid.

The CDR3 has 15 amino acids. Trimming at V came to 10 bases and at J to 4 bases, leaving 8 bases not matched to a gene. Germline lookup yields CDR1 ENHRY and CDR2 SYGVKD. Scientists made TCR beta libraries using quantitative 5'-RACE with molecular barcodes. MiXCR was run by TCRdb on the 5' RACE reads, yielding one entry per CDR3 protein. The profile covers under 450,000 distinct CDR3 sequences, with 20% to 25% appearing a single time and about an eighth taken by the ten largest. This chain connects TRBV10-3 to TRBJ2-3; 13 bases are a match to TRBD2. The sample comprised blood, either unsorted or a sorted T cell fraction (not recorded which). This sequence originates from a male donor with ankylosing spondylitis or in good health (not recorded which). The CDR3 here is CATRTSGGASDTQYF. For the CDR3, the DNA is TGTGCCACCCGTACTAGCGGGGGGGCGTCAGATACGCAGTATTTT.